This T cell receptor beta chain was retrieved from a study of shared clonotypes between healthy human individuals. Across the whole study: The donor group consisted of a couple of women and a few men, aged 18 to 49.

Trimming at V came to 4 bases and at J to 1 base, leaving 8 bases not matched to a gene. CDR3 size: 16 residues. Germline CDR1 SGHTA, CDR2 FQGNSA. Genomic DNA of unsorted samples came from roughly 90 million PBMCs. Deep-level running was used for the assay. Unsorted PBMCs provided DNA that was sequenced on ten immunoSEQ deep assay plates. The repertoire was sequenced with immunoSEQ multiplex PCR; TCRdb's copy has only in-frame clones and lacks some. The sample lists approximately 460,000 clones; 60% to 80% were seen once. This clone has a single count. The chain links TRBV7-2 to TRBJ2-7; 9 bases match TRBD2. Material for sequencing was PBMCs. The receptor was derived from a woman aged 40 to 50 in good health. Some clones in this sample may be carry-over from other donors' samples. The CDR3 region has the DNA TGTGCCAGCAGCTCCCTTAGCGGGAGTGGGTCCTACGAGCAGTACTTC. It yields the protein CASSSLSGSGSYEQYF.